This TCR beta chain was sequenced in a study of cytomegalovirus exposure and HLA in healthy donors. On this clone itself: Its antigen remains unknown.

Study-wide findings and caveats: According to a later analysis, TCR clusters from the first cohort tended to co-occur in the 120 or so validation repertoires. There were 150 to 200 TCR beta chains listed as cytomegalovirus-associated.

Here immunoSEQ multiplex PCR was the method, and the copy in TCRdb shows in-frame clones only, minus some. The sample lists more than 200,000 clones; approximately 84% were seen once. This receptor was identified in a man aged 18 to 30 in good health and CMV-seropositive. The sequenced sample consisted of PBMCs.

Here the CDR3 DNA reads TGTGCCAGCAGCTTCCCGGGACTAGCGGGTGTTCAGCAGTTCTTC. Protein product: CASSFPGLAGVQQFF. The chain recombines TRBV7-2 with TRBJ2-1, with 12 positions matching TRBD2. From germline, CDR1 is SGHTA and CDR2 FQGNSA. V trimming: 3 bases; J trimming: 11 bases; junction bases outside the gene matches: 8. This CDR3 has 15 amino acids.